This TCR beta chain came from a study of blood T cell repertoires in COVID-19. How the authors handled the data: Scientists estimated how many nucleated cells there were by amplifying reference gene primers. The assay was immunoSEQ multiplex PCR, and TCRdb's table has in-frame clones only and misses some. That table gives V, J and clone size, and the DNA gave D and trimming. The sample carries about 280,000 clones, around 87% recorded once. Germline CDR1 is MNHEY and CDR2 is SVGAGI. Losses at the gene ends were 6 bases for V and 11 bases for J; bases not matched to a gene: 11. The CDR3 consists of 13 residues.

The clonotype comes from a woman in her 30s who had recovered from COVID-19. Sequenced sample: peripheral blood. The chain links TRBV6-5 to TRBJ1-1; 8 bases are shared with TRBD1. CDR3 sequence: CASRWDRLGGAFF. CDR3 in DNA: TGTGCCAGCAGATGGGACAGGCTCGGGGGCGCTTTCTTT.